This T cell receptor (beta chain) was observed in a study of T cell changes during pregnancy in multiple sclerosis. The method was immunoSEQ multiplex PCR; TCRdb's version includes in-frame clones alone and lacks a portion of them. The sample lists just under 45,000 clones, around 90% occurring once. V shed 2 bases and J 2 bases; nucleotides not matched to a gene: 8. Germline CDR1 and CDR2: SGHDT and YYEEEE. The CDR3 is 17 residues long. This clone was recorded once. The specimen comprised CD4+ T cells from peripheral blood mononuclear cells, sampled in the first trimester of pregnancy. The chain carries TRBV5-6 and TRBJ2-3; 10 nucleotides match TRBD2. The TCR originated in a female donor with multiple sclerosis, enrolled in a pregnancy study. The CDR3 bases are TGTGCCAGCAGCTTAGACAGCGGGAGGGCCCACACAGATACGCAGTATTTT. As protein: CASSLDSGRAHTDTQYF.